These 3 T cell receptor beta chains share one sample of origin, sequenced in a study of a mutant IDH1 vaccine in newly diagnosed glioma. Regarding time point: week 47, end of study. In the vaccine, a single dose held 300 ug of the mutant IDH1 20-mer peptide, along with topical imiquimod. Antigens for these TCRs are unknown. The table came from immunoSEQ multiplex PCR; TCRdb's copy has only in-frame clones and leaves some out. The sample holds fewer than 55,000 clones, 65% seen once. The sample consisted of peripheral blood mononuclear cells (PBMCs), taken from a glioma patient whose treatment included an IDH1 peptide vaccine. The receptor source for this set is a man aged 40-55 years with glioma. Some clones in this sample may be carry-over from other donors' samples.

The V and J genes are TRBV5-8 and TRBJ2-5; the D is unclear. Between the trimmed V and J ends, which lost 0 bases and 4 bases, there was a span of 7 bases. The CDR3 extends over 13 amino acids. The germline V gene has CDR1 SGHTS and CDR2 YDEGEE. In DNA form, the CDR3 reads TGTGCCAGCAGCTTGGTTCGGCGAGAGACCCAGTACTTC. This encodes CASSLVRRETQYF.

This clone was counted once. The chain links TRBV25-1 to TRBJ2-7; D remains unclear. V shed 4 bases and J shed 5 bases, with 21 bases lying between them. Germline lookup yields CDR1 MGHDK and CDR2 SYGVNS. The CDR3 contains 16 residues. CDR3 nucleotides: TGTGCCAGCAGTGCTGGTGACGGCCTTGACCGGGACGAGCAGTACTTC. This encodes CASSAGDGLDRDEQYF.

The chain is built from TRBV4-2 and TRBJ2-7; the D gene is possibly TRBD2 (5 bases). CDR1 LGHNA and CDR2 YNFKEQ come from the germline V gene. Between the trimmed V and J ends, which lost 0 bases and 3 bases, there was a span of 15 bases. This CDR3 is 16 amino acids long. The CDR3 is CASSQDVRGLLYEQYF. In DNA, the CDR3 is TGTGCCAGCAGCCAAGACGTCCGGGGTCTGCTCTACGAGCAGTACTTC.